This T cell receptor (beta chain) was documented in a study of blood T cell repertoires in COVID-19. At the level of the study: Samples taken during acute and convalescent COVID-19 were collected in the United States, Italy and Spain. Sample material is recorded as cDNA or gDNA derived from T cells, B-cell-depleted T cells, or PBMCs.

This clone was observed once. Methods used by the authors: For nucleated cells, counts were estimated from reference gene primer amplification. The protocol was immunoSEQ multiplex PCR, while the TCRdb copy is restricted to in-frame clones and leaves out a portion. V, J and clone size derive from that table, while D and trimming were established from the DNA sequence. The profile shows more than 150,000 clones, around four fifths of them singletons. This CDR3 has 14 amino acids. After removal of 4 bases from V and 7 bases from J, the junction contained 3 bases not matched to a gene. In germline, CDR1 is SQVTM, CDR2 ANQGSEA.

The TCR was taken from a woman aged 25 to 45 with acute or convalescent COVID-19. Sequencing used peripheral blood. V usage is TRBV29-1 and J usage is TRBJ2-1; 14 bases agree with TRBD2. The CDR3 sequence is CSVVTSGRGNEQFF. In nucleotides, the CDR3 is TGCAGCGTTGTGACTAGCGGGAGGGGGAATGAGCAGTTCTTC.